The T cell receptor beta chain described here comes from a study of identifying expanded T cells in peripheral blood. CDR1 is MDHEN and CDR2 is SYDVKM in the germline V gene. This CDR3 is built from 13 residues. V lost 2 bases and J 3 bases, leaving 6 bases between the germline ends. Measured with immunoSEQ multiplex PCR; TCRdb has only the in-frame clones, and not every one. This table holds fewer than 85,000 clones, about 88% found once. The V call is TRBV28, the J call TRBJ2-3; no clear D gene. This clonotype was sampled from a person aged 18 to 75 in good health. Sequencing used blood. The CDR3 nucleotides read TGTGCCAGCAGTTTAGGGGTGACAGATACGCAGTATTTT. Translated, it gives CASSLGVTDTQYF.